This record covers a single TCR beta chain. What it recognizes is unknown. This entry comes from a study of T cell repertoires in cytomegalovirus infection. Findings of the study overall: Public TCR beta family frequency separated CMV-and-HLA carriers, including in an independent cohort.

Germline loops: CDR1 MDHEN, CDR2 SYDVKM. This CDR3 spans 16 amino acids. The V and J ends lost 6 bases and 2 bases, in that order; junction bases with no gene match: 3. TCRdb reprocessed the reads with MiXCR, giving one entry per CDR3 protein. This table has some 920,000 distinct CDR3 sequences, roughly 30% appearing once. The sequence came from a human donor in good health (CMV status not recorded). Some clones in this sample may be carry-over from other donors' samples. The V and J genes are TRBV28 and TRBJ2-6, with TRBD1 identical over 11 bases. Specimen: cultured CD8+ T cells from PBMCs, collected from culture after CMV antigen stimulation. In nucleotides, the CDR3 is TGTGCCAGCAGAGCGGGACAGGGGGCTGGGGCCAACGTCCTGACTTTC. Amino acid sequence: CASRAGQGAGANVLTF.